This TCR beta chain was recovered during a study of blood T cell repertoires in COVID-19. The V gene's germline CDR1 is SGHRS and CDR2 YFSETQ. The CDR3 is made up of 17 amino acids. Trimming at V came to 0 bases and at J to 5 bases, leaving 3 bases not matched to a gene. Sequencing used immunoSEQ multiplex PCR; TCRdb keeps in-frame clones, though not all of them. The profile shows some 300,000 clones, around 89% of them singletons. This clone appeared a few times. The clonotype was recovered from a woman between 25 and 40 years old who had recovered from COVID-19. The specimen was peripheral blood. This chain joins TRBV5-1 and TRBJ2-1; 15 positions match TRBD2. The CDR3 nucleotides read TGCGCCAGCAGCTTGGAGGGACTAGCGGGGGGCAACAATGAGCAGTTCTTC. Translation gives CASSLEGLAGGNNEQFF. The full variable domain, with the rest looked up from reference TRBV5-1 and TRBJ2-1, is KAGVTQTPRYLIKTRGQQVTLSCSPISGHRSVSWYQQTPGQGLQFLFEYFSETQRNKGNFPGRFSGRQFSNSRSEMNVSTLELGDSALYLCASSLEGLAGGNNEQFFGPGTRLTVL.